The clone carrying this TCR beta chain was counted many times. A read error may produce the germline difference seen at one junction end. Germline CDR1 and CDR2: MDHEN and SYDVKM. CDR3 length equals 16 residues. The data stem from a study of molecular identifiers for immune sequencing clone quantification. TCRdb reprocessed the PCR reads with MiXCR, giving one entry per CDR3 protein. The sample lists roughly 40,000 distinct CDR3 sequences; less than 20% were seen once. Using a CD8+CD4-CCR7+CD45RA+ phenotype, naive CD8 T cells were sorted. The material sequenced was naive CD8+ T cells from blood, with Jurkat cell RNA spiked in. Subset here: FACS-sorted CD8+CD4-CCR7+CD45RA+ naive T cells. The sequence was obtained from a human donor in good health. Some libraries in this study had Jurkat cell RNA spiked in. V gene TRBV28 combines with J gene TRBJ1-2, with D unresolved. The CDR3 nucleotides are TGTGCCAGCAGTTTCATCCCAGCCGGTGGTTCGAATGGATACACCTTC. Amino acids: CASSFIPAGGSNGYTF.